Below, one TCR beta chain is given with its context. What this receptor recognizes is not known. The input lacks base qualities; no much larger clone sits a single base away. This specimen belongs to a study of blood T cell repertoires in COVID-19 (dated by TCRdb to 2019 to 2021). Regarding the study in general: Samples covering the acute and convalescent phases of COVID-19 were provided by collaborators in the United States, Italy and Spain. The material from the prospective study consisted of cDNA or gDNA derived from T cells, B-cell-depleted T cells, or PBMCs. Subjects who had been exposed to COVID-19, were actively infected with it, or had recovered from it provided the deeply sampled blood TCRbeta repertoires that made up the dataset. The repertoires were released in a freely available public database meant as a resource for research on the immune response to SARS-CoV-2. The samples were drawn from two sources: the first 160 participants of the ongoing ImmuneRACE study, and fewer than 1,500 subjects contributed by 6 global collaborators. The sample metadata nearly always contained a de-identified subject ID, COVID-19 status, age in years and sex. Where available, HLA class I and class II types were obtained from metadata supplied by the sample provider rather than from assay-based typing. Summary of the overall study and its limitations: Clinical and demographic metadata were provided uncurated, with the amount varying by source and participant.

Participants in the prospective study were aged roughly 18 to 89 years, lived in some 24 United States geographic areas, and enrolled through a virtual design. In the prospective study, cohorts were assigned on the basis of participant-reported clinical history obtained from a screening survey and a study questionnaire. Recovered participants in ImmuneRACE Cohort 3 were defined as having two consecutive negative NP/OP PCR tests, clearance from a healthcare professional, or resolution of symptoms. Each participant in the prospective study had whole blood, serum and a nasopharyngeal or oropharyngeal swab collected by mobile phlebotomists. Over an approximately 2-month period, participants in the prospective study had the option of providing additional blood draws and questionnaires. Blood samples from the prospective study were shipped frozen or at room temperature prior to DNA extraction. Taken from the germline V gene, the CDR1 and CDR2 loops are LGHNA and YNFKEQ. V is reduced by 0 bases and J by 8 bases, leaving a spacing of 17 bases between them. The CDR3 runs 17 residues from the cysteine to the phenylalanine. Only the CDR3 region is kept as DNA, spanning 51 bases read in frame from base 1.

The immunoSEQ Assay, a bias-controlled multiplex PCR, was used to amplify TCRbeta CDR3 regions from genomic DNA. The study's own analysis went as follows. Within the assay, amplification of reference gene primers was used to estimate how many nucleated cells each sample contained. Sequence reads were collapsed and filtered to measure the absolute abundance of every unique TCRbeta CDR3 rearrangement. For each sample, productive Simpson clonality was calculated as the square root of Simpson's diversity index across productive rearrangements. TCRdb took this table from immuneACCESS and kept in-frame rearrangements with V and J called. Such tables lack part of the clones; where checked against another copy, unresolved V genes explain under half of the gap, and the rest is unexplained. That table gives V, J and clone size, and the DNA gave D and trimming. In this sample the table shows some 130,000 clones, over 65% of which occur a single time. The ten largest clonotypes hold 5% to 6.5% of the sample.

This TCR was sampled from a woman between 45 and 65 years old who had recovered from COVID-19. Sequences were obtained from PBMCs or T cells enriched from blood (not recorded which). The V gene is TRBV4-2 and the J gene is TRBJ1-6; the D gene remains uncertain. The CDR3 protein: CASSQDLAPTPYSPLHF. The sequenced DNA is TGTGCCAGCAGCCAAGATCTGGCCCCAACCCCTTATTCACCCCTCCACTTT.